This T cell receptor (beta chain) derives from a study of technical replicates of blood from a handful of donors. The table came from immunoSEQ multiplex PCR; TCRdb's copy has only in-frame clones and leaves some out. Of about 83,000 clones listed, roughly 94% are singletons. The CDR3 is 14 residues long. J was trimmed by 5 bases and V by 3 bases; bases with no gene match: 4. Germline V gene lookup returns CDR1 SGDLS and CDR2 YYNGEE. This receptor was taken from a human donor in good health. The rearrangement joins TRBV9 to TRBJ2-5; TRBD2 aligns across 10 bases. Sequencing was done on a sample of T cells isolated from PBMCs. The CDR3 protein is CASSGLAGLETQYF. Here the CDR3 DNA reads TGTGCCAGCAGCGGACTAGCGGGTTTGGAGACCCAGTACTTC. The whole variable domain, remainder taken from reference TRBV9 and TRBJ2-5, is DSGVTQTPKHLITATGQRVTLRCSPRSGDLSVYWYQQSLDQGLQFLIQYYNGEERAKGNILERFSAQQFPDLHSELNLSSLELGDSALYFCASSGLAGLETQYFGPGTRLLVL.